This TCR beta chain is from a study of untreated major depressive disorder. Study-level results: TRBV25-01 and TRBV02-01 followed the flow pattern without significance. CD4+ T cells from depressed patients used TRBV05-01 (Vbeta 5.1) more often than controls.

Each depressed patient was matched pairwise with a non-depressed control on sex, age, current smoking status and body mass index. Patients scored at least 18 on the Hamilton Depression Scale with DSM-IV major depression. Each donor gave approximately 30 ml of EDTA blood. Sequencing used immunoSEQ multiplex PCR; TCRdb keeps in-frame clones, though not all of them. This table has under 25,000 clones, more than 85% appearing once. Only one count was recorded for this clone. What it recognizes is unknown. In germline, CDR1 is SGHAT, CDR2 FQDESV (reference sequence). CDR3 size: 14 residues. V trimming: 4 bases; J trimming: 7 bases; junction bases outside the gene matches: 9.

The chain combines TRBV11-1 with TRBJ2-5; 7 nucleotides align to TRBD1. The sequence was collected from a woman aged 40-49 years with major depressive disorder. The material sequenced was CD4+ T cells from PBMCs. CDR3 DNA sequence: TGTGCCAGCAGCTGGGACAGAATTGAGGGGACCCAGTACTTC. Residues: CASSWDRIEGTQYF.